This T cell receptor beta chain originates from a study of blood T cell repertoires in COVID-19. About the study: Acute and convalescent COVID-19 specimens originated in the United States, Italy and Spain. PBMCs, B-cell-depleted T cells, or T cells provided the cDNA or gDNA that made up the material.

As handled by the study authors: Amplification of reference gene primers provided the estimated nucleated cell counts. Assay used: immunoSEQ multiplex PCR; TCRdb lists only in-frame clones, some missing. The D gene and trimming were derived from the DNA, and the V and J assignments and clone size from that table. The sample contains more than 85,000 clones, roughly 80% of which appear only once. Unmatched junction bases numbered 10, after V lost 4 bases and J lost 10 bases. CDR3 length: 14 residues. Germline lookup yields CDR1 SNHLY and CDR2 FYNNEI. The source is a woman aged 55-69 years with acute or convalescent COVID-19. The sample taken for sequencing was peripheral blood. This chain uses TRBV2 with TRBJ2-5; 9 bases fit TRBD2. The chain's CDR3 is CASSASGVGGDQYF. The CDR3 bases are TGTGCCAGCAGTGCTAGCGGGGTGGGCGGGGACCAGTACTTC.